The T cell receptor (beta chain) described here comes from a study of T cells after yellow fever vaccination. This clonotype was counted a few times. Its antigen is undetermined. The V gene lost 5 bases and the J gene lost 4 bases, with 18 bases spanning the gap. The length of the CDR3 is 15 residues. CDR1 is MNHEY and CDR2 is SMNVEV in the germline V gene (reference sequence). Whole-study findings and limits: Post-booster repertoires again held most primary-vaccination clones (roughly 95% CD4, around 90% CD8).

TCRdb itself ran the 5' RACE reads through MiXCR, one entry per CDR3 protein. The table records some 550,000 distinct CDR3 sequences, over 15% of them present only once. The clonotype was recovered from a young man who received the YFV17D yellow fever vaccine. This sequence joins TRBV27 and TRBJ2-7; D might be TRBD1 (6 bases). Sequencing was performed on PBMCs, taken 15 days after the yellow fever booster vaccination. The CDR3 is CASSKPGTKHYEQYF. DNA for the CDR3: TGTGCCAGCAGTAAACCCGGGACAAAGCATTACGAGCAGTACTTC.